These 9 T cell receptor beta chains originate from one sample sequenced in a study of T cells in women clearing cervical HPV infection. TCRdb's copy holds only in-frame clones and misses some; the assay was immunoSEQ multiplex PCR. The listing contains 25,000 to 35,000 clones. The sequenced sample was blood buffy coat. The receptors derive from a woman aged 18 to 75 with a cervical HPV16 infection that either progressed to CIN3+ or cleared (not recorded which).

Partial CDR3 DNA: TGTGCCAGTAGTATCCCAGGGACCGGGGAG. This codes for CASSIPGTGE. The CDR3, in full, reads CASSIPGTGELFF. The chain couples TRBV19 to TRBJ2-2, with a weak D call TRBD1 (5 bases). Read data end 3 residues before the CDR3 end; the end is taken from the germline J gene. Germline V gene data show CDR1 as LNHDA and CDR2 as SQIVND (reference sequence). The V gene lost 3 bases and the J gene lost 5 bases, with 7 bases spanning the gap. The CDR3 spans 13 residues. Full variable domain (outside the CDR3, taken from reference TRBV19 and TRBJ2-2): DGGITQSPKYLFRKEGQNVTLSCEQNLNHDAMYWYRQDPGQGLRLIYYSQIVNDFQKGDIAEGYSVSREKKESFPLTVTSAQKNPTAFYLCASSIPGTGELFFGEGSRLTVL.

CDR3 DNA, as far as it was read: TGTGCCAGCCTACCACAGGCACACTCCTACAATGAG. Protein: CASLPQAHSYNE. The whole CDR3 protein reads CASLPQAHSYNEQFF. The chain couples TRBV19 to TRBJ2-1, with D possibly being TRBD1 (5 bases). The read halts 3 residues ahead of the CDR3 end, with the missing end drawn from the germline J gene. The CDR3 runs to 15 residues. Trimming left V 9 bases short and J 0 bases short, with 15 bases between. The V gene's germline CDR1 is LNHDA and CDR2 SQIVND (reference sequence).

On this clone itself: The DNA ends 3 residues before the CDR3 does, and the rest of the CDR3 is filled in from the germline J gene. This rearrangement joins TRBV7-9 to TRBJ2-3, with 9 bases identical to TRBD2. CDR3 size: 15 residues. The V segment lost 5 bases and the J segment 4 bases; nucleotides outside the gene matches: 7. The germline gives CDR1 SEHNR, CDR2 FQNEAQ (reference sequence). This CDR3 reads CASSTGTSKSDTQYF. Partial CDR3 DNA: TGTGCCAGCAGCACTGGGACTAGCAAGTCAGATACG.

A note on this clone: The observed sequence ends 3 residues before the CDR3 terminus, with the missing tail filled in from the germline J gene. The chain recombines TRBV13 with TRBJ2-1; no firm D call. The V end was cut by 1 base, the J end by 7 bases, with 8 bases between. The CDR3 is 13 amino acids. Per germline, CDR1 PRHDT and CDR2 FYEKMQ (reference sequence). Partial CDR3 DNA: TGTGCCAGCAGCTTAGCTGACTTGAATGAG. Translated: CASSLADLNE. In full, the CDR3 is CASSLADLNEQFF.

Comment on this clone: The sequenced fragment ends 3 residues before the CDR3 boundary, so the rest is inferred from the germline J gene. The chain couples TRBV19 to TRBJ2-3, with 12 bases lining up with TRBD1. This CDR3 is 16 amino acids long. Germline V gives CDR1 LNHDA, CDR2 SQIVND (reference sequence). The V gene end was trimmed by 3 bases and the J gene end by 4 bases; junction bases not matched to a gene: 5. The CDR3 DNA, read in part, is TGTGCCAGTAGTATTACGGGGACAGGGGGCGCAGATACG. As protein: CASSITGTGGADT. Given in full, the CDR3 is CASSITGTGGADTQYF.

Notes on this clone: The read ends 3 residues shy of where the CDR3 ends; the end is completed using the germline J gene. This chain joins TRBV6-1 and TRBJ1-4; D is possibly TRBD1 (5 bases). Germline CDR1 and CDR2: MNHNS and SASEGT. The V gene lost 3 bases and the J gene lost 2 bases, with 7 bases spanning the gap. The CDR3 is 14 residues long. This CDR3 is CASSDGATNEKLFF. The sequenced part of the CDR3 DNA is TGTGCCAGCAGTGATGGGGCGACTAATGAAAAA.

With respect to this clone: Sequencing ends 3 residues short of the CDR3 end; the germline J gene provides the rest. The chain couples TRBV19 to TRBJ2-2; D is unresolved. Germline V lookup: CDR1 LNHDA, CDR2 SQIVND (reference sequence). Deletions cut 7 bases from V and 6 bases from J, with 12 bases between. The CDR3 is 13 amino acids. The CDR3 reads CASTPGRSGELFF. The part of the CDR3 DNA that was read is TGTGCCAGTACCCCCGGTCGCTCCGGGGAG.

As regards this clone: The read gets to within 3 residues of the CDR3 end, and the germline J gene fills in the rest. The rearrangement links TRBV29-1 to TRBJ1-2, with D possibly matching TRBD1 (6 bases). The V and J ends lost 0 bases and 7 bases respectively, with 12 bases between them. Germline CDR1 and CDR2: SQVTM and ANQGSEA. The CDR3 runs 13 residues. The CDR3 is CSVEDTGFLGYTF. Partial CDR3 DNA: TGCAGCGTTGAAGACACAGGGTTTCTTGGC.

Turning to this clone: The sequence runs out 3 residues before the end of the CDR3; the remainder is reconstructed from the germline J gene. V and J are TRBV7-9 and TRBJ2-5; 8 bases agree with TRBD2. J gave up 5 bases and V 5 bases, and 7 bases lay outside the gene matches. The CDR3 has 14 amino acids. Germline V gives CDR1 SEHNR, CDR2 FQNEAQ (reference sequence). The part of the CDR3 DNA that was read is TGTGCCAGCAGCCCCCCCGCGGGAGGTGAGACC. This translates into CASSPPAGGET. The whole CDR3 sequence reads CASSPPAGGETQYF.